This T cell receptor (beta chain) is drawn from a study of PD-1 blockade in classical Hodgkin lymphoma. Study-wide results and limits: Later analyses included only patients treated at least 1 year post-ASCT. The authors have not defined what causes the repertoire differences, possibly disease activity or prior therapy.

A remark on this clone: Its antigen remains unknown.

Relapse after autologous stem cell transplantation occurred in every patient, and brentuximab vedotin exposure varied. Sequencing was performed with immunoSEQ multiplex PCR; in TCRdb, only in-frame clones are kept and a portion is missing. The sample shows some 60,000 clones, 75% to 90% of them seen only once. Trimming removed 4 bases at V and 10 bases at J, with 8 bases between. CDR1 is LNHDA and CDR2 is SQIVND in the germline V gene (reference sequence). This CDR3 region has 11 residues. The TCR sequence derives from a human donor with classical Hodgkin lymphoma. The chain carries TRBV19 and TRBJ1-5; no reliable D call. The sample consisted of peripheral blood mononuclear cells (PBMCs), taken at baseline. The chain's CDR3 is CASSTKGPQHF. CDR3 sequence (DNA): TGTGCCAGTAGTACCAAAGGACCCCAGCATTTT. Drawing the rest from reference TRBV19 and TRBJ1-5, the complete variable domain is DGGITQSPKYLFRKEGQNVTLSCEQNLNHDAMYWYRQDPGQGLRLIYYSQIVNDFQKGDIAEGYSVSREKKESFPLTVTSAQKNPTAFYLCASSTKGPQHFGDGTRLSIL.